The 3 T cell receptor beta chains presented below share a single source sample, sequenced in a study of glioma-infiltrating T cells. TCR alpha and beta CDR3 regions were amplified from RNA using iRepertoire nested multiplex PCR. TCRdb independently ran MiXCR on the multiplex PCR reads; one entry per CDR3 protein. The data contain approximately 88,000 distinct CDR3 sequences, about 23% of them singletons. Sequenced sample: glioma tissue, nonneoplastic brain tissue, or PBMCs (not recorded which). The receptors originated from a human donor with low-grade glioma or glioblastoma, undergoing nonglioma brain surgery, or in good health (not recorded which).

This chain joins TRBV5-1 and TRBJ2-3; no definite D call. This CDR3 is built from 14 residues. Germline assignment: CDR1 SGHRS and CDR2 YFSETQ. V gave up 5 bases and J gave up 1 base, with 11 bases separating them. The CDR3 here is CASRLPEGTDTQYF. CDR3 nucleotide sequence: TGCGCCAGCAGACTCCCCGAGGGCACAGATACGCAGTATTTT.

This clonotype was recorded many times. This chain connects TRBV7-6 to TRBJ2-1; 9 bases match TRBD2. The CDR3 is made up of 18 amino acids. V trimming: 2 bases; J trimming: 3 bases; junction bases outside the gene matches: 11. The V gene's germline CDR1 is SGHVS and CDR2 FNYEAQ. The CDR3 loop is CASSLRVKREADYNEQFF. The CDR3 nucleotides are TGTGCCAGCAGCTTAAGGGTCAAGCGGGAGGCTGACTACAATGAGCAGTTCTTC.

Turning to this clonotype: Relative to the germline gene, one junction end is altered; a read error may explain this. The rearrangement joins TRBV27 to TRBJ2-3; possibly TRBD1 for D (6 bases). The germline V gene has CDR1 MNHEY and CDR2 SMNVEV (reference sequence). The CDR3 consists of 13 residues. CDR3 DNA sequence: TGTGCCAGCAGTCTAAGACAGGACGGTACGCAGTGTTTT. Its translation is CASSLRQDGTQCF.